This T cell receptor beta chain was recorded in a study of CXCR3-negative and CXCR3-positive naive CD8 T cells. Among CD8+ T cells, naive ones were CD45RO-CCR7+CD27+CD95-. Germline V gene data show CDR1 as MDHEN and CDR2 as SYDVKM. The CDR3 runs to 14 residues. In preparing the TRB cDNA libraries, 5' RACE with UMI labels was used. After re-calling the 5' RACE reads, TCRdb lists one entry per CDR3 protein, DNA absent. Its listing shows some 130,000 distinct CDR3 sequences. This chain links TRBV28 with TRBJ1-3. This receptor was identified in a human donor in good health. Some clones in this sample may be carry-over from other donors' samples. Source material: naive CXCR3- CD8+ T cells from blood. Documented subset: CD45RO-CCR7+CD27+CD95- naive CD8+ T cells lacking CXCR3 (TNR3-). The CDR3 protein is CASTGPTSGNTIYF.